This TCR beta chain appears in the sequencing data of a study of T cell responses to AZD1222 COVID-19 vaccine. Study conclusions and caveats: After two AZD1222 doses, spike-specific TCR breadth and depth rose versus day 0. Across spike, vaccine-associated CD4 TCRs were found, dominant at 160-218 and 743-854. Unmutated regions of variants are reportedly targeted by nearly half of spike-specific TCRs.

V was cut by 3 bases and J by 6 bases, with 12 bases left in between. Looked up from germline, CDR1 is SGHTA and CDR2 is FQGNSA. The CDR3 consists of 15 residues. To note about this clone: Its antigen is as yet unknown.

Sequencing used immunoSEQ multiplex PCR; TCRdb keeps in-frame clones, though not all of them. The sample lists about 82,000 clones; 75% to 90% were seen once. The source of this sequence is an adult in good health. The sample was peripheral blood, taken on day 0 of AZD1222 vaccination. The chain links TRBV7-2 to TRBJ1-6; D gene unclear. CDR3 amino acids: CASSLGQVSNSPLHF. The CDR3 DNA sequence: TGTGCCAGCAGCTTGGGCCAGGTCTCTAATTCACCCCTCCACTTT.